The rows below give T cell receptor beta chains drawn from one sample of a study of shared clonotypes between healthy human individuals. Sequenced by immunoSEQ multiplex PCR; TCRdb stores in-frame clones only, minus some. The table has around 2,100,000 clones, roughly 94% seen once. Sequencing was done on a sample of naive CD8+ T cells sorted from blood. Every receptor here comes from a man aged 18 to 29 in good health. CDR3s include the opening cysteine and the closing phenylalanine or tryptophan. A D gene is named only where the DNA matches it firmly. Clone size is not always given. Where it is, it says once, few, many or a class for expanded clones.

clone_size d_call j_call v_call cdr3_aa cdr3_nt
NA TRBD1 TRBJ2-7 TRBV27 CASVRDSGSNEQYF TGTGCCAGCGTAAGGGACAGTGGGTCCAACGAGCAGTACTTC
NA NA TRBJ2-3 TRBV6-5 CASGTQEGPTDTQYF TGTGCCAGCGGAACCCAGGAGGGTCCCACAGATACGCAGTATTTT
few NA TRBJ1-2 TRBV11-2 CASSLERGAGGYTF TGTGCCAGCAGCTTAGAACGGGGGGCCGGTGGCTACACCTTC
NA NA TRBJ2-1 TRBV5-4 CASSWTGLSSYNEQFF TGTGCCAGCAGCTGGACTGGACTGAGCTCCTACAATGAGCAGTTCTTC
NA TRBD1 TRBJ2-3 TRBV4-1 CASSQDILGTDTDTQYF TGCGCCAGCAGCCAAGATATATTGGGGACAGACACAGATACGCAGTATTTT
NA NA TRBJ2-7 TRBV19 CASSIGDAGEQYF TGTGCCAGTAGTATAGGTGACGCAGGGGAGCAGTACTTC
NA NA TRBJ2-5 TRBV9 CASSVYGLGGRETQYF TGTGCCAGCAGCGTATATGGACTCGGGGGGCGAGAGACCCAGTACTTC
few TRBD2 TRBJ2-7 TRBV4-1 CASSQAGGEQYF TGCGCCAGCAGCCAAGCGGGGGGCGAGCAGTACTTC
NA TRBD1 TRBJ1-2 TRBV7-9 CASSPPGQAVYGYTF TGTGCCAGCAGCCCTCCGGGACAGGCCGTCTATGGCTACACCTTC
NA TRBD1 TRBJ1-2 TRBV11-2 CASSLDQTGHGYTF TGTGCCAGCAGCTTAGACCAGACAGGGCATGGCTACACCTTC
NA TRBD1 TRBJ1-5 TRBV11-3 CATPQGGVGQPQHF TGTGCCACCCCCCAGGGGGGAGTCGGTCAGCCCCAGCATTTT
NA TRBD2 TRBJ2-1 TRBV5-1 CASSVLAGVYRNEQFF TGCGCCAGCAGCGTCCTAGCGGGGGTCTATCGCAATGAGCAGTTCTTC
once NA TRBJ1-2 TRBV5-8 CASLSGTGFYGYTF TGTGCCAGCCTCTCCGGCACGGGCTTCTATGGCTACACCTTC
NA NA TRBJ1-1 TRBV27 CASSPYSDSPGAFF TGTGCCAGCAGTCCTTACTCCGACAGCCCTGGAGCTTTCTTT
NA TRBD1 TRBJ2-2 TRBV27 CASSPRDRGSGELFF TGTGCCAGCAGTCCCCGGGACAGGGGATCGGGGGAGCTGTTTTTT
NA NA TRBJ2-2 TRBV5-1 CASSPGRRGHDTGELFF TGCGCCAGCAGCCCGGGGCGGCGGGGGCACGACACCGGGGAGCTGTTTTTT
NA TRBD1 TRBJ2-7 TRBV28 CASSFRDRDLHEQYF TGTGCCAGCAGTTTCCGGGACAGGGACTTACACGAGCAGTACTTC
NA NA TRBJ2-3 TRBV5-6 CASSPYPISADTQYF TGTGCCAGCAGCCCTTACCCTATATCCGCGGATACGCAGTATTTT
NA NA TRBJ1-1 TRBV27 CASSLFPSLMNTEAFF TGTGCCAGCAGTTTATTCCCGAGCCTAATGAACACTGAAGCTTTCTTT
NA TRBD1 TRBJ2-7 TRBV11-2 CASSLGTGPYEQYF TGTGCCAGCAGCTTAGGGACAGGACCCTACGAGCAGTACTTC
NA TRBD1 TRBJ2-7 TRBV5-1 CASSKTGAYEQYF TGCGCCAGCAGCAAAACAGGGGCCTACGAGCAGTACTTC
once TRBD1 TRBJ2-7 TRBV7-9 CASSSDRSYEQYF TGTGCCAGCAGCTCGGACAGGTCCTACGAGCAGTACTTC
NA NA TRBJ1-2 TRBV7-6 CASSLAEGPLGF TGTGCCAGCAGCTTAGCAGAGGGGCCGCTAGGGTTC
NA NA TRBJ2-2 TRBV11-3 CASSLKSEARDTGELFF TGTGCCAGCAGCCTCAAGAGTGAGGCTCGTGACACCGGGGAGCTGTTTTTT
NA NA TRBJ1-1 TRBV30 CAWSPGGGGAFF TGTGCCTGGAGTCCCGGAGGGGGGGGAGCTTTCTTT
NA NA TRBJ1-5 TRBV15 CATSYQGGAKPQHF TGTGCCACCAGCTACCAAGGAGGGGCGAAGCCCCAGCATTTT
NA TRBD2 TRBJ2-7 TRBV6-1 CASMAGVSYEQYF TGTGCCAGCATGGCGGGGGTCTCCTACGAGCAGTACTTC